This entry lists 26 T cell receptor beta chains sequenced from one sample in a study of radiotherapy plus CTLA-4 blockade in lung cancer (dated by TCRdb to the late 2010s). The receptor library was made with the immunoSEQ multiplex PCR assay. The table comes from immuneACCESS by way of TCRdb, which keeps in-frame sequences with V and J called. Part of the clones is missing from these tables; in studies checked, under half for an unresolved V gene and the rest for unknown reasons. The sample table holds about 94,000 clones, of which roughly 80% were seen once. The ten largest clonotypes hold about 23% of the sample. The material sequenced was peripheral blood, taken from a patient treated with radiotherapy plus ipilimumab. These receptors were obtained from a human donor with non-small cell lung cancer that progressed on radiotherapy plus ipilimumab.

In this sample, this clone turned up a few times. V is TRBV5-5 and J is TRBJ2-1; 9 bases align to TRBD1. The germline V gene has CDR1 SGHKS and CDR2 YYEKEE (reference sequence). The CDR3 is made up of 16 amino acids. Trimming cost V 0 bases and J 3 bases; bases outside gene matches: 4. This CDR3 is CASSLAGTGIYNEQFF. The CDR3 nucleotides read TGTGCCAGCAGCTTGGCCGGGACAGGGATCTACAATGAGCAGTTCTTC.

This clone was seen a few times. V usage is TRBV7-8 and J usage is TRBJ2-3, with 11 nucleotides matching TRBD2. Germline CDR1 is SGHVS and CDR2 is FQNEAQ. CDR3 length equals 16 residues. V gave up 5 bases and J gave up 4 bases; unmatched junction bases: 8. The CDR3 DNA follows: TGTGCCAGCAGCGACTCCGGGACTAGCGGTTCAGATACGCAGTATTTT. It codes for CASSDSGTSGSDTQYF.

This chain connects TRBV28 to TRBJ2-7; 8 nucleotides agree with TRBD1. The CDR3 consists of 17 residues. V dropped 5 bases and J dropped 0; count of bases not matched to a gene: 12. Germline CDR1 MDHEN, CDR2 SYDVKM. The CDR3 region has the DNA TGTGCCAGCAGTGGTCACAGGGGGACCTCAAGCTCCTACGAGCAGTACGTC. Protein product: CASSGHRGTSSSYEQYV.

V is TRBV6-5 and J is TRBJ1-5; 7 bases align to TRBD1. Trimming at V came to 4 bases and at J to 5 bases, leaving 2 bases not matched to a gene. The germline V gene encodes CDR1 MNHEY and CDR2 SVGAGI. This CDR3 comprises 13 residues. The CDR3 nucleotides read TGTGCCAGCAGTTGGGACAGAGATCAGCCCCAGCATTTT. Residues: CASSWDRDQPQHF.

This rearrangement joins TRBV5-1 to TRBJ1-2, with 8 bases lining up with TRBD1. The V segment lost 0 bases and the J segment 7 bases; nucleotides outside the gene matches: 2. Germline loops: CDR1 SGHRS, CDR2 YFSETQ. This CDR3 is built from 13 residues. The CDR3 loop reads CASSLEGTGGYTF. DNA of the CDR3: TGCGCCAGCAGCTTGGAAGGGACAGGTGGCTACACCTTC. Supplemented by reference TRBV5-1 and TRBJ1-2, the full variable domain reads KAGVTQTPRYLIKTRGQQVTLSCSPISGHRSVSWYQQTPGQGLQFLFEYFSETQRNKGNFPGRFSGRQFSNSRSEMNVSTLELGDSALYLCASSLEGTGGYTFGSGTRLTVV.

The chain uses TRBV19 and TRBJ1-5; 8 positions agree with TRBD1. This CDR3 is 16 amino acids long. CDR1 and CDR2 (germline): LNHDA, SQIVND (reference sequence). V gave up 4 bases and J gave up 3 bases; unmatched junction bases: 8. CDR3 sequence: CASSKQTRGLNQPQHF. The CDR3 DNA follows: TGTGCCAGTAGTAAACAAACCAGGGGGCTCAATCAGCCCCAGCATTTT.

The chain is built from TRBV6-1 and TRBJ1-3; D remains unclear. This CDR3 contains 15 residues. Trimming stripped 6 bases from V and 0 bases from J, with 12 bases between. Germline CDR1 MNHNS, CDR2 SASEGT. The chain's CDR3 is CASSPGPSSGNTIYF. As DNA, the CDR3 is TGTGCCAGCAGCCCCGGACCGAGCTCTGGAAACACCATATATTTT.

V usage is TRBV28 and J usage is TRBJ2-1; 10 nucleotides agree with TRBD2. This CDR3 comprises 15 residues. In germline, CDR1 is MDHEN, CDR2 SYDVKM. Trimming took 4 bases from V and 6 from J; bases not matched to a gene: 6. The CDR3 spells CASSSQREGLNEQFF. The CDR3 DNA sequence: TGTGCCAGCAGTTCCCAGCGGGAGGGCCTCAATGAGCAGTTCTTC.

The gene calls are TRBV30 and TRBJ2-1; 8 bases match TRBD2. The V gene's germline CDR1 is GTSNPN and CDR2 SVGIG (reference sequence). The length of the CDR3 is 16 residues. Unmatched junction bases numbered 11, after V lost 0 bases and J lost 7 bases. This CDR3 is CAWSVLGRAGGNEQFF. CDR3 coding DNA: TGTGCCTGGAGTGTACTCGGGAGGGCCGGGGGGAATGAGCAGTTCTTC. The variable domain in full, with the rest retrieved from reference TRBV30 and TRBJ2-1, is SQTIHQWPATLVQPVGSPLSLECTVEGTSNPNLYWYRQAAGRGLQLLFYSVGIGQISSEVPQNLSASRPQDRQFILSSKKLLLSDSGFYLCAWSVLGRAGGNEQFFGPGTRLTVL.

CDR3 nucleotide sequence: TGTGCCAGCAGCTTGGGGACAGGGGGTTCTCAGCCCCAGCATTTT. It is translated as CASSLGTGGSQPQHF. The chain uses TRBV5-6 and TRBJ1-5, with 10 positions matching TRBD1. This CDR3 has 15 residues. The V and J ends lost 0 bases and 6 bases, in that order; junction bases with no gene match: 3. Germline V gene lookup returns CDR1 SGHDT and CDR2 YYEEEE.

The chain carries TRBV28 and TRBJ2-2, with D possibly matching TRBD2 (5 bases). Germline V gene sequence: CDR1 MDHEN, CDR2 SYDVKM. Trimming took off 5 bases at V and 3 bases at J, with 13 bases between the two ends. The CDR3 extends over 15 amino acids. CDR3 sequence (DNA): TGTGCCAGCAGTCCAGTGGAGAGGGACACCGGGGAGCTGTTTTTT. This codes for CASSPVERDTGELFF.

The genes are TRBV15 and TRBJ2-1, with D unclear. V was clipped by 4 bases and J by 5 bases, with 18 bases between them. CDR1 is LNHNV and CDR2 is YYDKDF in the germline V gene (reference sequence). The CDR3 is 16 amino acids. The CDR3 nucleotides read TGTGCCACCAGCACTGCTCTCTCGCTACTACACAATGAGCAGTTCTTC. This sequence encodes CATSTALSLLHNEQFF.

CDR3 DNA sequence: TGCGCCAGCAGCTTGTTTGGGTACACTGAAGCTTTCTTT. Amino acid sequence: CASSLFGYTEAFF. The chain has TRBV5-1 and TRBJ1-1, with no clear D. V gave up 1 base and J gave up 3 bases, with 7 bases separating them. Germline V gene sequence: CDR1 SGHRS, CDR2 YFSETQ. This CDR3 has 13 amino acids.

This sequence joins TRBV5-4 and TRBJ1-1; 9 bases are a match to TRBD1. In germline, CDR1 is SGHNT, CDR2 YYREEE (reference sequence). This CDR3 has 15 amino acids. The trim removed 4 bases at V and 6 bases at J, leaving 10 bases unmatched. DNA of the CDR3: TGTGCCAGCAGCCCTGGACAGGGGAGGTCGGCTGAAGCTTTCTTT. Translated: CASSPGQGRSAEAFF. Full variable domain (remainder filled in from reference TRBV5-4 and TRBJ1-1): ETGVTQSPTHLIKTRGQQVTLRCSSQSGHNTVSWYQQALGQGPQFIFQYYREEENGRGNFPPRFSGLQFPNYSSELNVNALELDDSALYLCASSPGQGRSAEAFFGQGTRLTVV.

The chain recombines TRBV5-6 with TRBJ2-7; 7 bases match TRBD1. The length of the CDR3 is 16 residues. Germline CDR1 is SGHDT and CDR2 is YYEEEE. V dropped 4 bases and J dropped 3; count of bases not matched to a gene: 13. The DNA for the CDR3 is TGTGCCAGCAGCCCACCGGGACAGACAATAGACTACGAGCAGTACTTC. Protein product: CASSPPGQTIDYEQYF.

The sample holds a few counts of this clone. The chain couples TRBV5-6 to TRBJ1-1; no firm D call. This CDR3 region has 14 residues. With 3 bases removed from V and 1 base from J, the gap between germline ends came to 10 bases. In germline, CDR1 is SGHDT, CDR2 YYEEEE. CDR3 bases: TGTGCCAGCAGCTATTGGGGTTGGAACACTGAAGCTTTCTTT. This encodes CASSYWGWNTEAFF. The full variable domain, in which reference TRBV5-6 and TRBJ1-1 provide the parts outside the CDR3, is DAGVTQSPTHLIKTRGQQVTLRCSPKSGHDTVSWYQQALGQGPQFIFQYYEEEERQRGNFPDRFSGHQFPNYSSELNVNALLLGDSALYLCASSYWGWNTEAFFGQGTRLTVV.

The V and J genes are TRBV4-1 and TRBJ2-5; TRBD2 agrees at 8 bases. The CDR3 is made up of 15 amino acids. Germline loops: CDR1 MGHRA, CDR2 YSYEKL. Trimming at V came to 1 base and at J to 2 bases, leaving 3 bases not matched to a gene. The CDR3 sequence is CASSQGLAQQETQYF. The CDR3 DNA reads TGCGCCAGCAGCCAAGGACTAGCGCAACAAGAGACCCAGTACTTC.

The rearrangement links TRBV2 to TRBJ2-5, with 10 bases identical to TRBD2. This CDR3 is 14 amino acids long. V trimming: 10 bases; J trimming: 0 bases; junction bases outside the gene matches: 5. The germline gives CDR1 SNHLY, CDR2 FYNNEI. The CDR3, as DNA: TGTGCCACCCAGGGACTAGCGTACCAAGAGACCCAGTACTTC. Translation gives CATQGLAYQETQYF.

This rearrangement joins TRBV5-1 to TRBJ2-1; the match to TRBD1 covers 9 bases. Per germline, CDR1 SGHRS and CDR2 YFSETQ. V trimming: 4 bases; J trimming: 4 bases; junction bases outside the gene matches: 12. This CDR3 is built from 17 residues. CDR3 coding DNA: TGCGCCAGCAGCCAACTCGATAGTGGACAGGGGTACAATGAGCAGTTCTTC. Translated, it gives CASSQLDSGQGYNEQFF.

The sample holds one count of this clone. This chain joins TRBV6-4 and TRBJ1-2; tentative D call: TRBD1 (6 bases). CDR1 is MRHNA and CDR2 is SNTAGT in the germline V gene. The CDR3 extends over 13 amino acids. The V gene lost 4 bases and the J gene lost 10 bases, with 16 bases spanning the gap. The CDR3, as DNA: TGTGCCAGCAGTGCCTCCTGGCAGGGGACCTACACCTTC. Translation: CASSASWQGTYTF.

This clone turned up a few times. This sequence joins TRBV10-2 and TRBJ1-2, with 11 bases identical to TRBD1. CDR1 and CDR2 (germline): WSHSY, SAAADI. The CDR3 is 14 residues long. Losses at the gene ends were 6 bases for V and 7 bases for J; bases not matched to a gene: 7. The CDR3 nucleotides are TGCGCCAGCAGACCCTCCGGGACAGGGGGTGGCTACACCTTC. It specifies CASRPSGTGGGYTF.

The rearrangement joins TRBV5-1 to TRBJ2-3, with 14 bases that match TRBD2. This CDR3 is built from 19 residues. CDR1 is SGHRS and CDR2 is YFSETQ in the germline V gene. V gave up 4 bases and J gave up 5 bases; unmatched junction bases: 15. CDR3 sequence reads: CASSQSRLAGGPGRDTQYF. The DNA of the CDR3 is TGCGCCAGCAGCCAATCCAGACTAGCGGGAGGGCCCGGGAGAGATACGCAGTATTTT.

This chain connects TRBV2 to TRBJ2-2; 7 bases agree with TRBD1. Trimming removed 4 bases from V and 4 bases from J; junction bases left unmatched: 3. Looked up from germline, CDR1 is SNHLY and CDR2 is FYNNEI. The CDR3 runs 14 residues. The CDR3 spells CASSARTGTGELFF. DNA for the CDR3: TGTGCCAGCAGTGCCCGGACAGGCACCGGGGAGCTGTTTTTT. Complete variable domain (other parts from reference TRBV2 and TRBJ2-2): EPEVTQTPSHQVTQMGQEVILRCVPISNHLYFYWYRQILGQKVEFLVSFYNNEISEKSEIFDDQFSVERPDGSNFTLKIRSTKLEDSAMYFCASSARTGTGELFFGEGSRLTVL.

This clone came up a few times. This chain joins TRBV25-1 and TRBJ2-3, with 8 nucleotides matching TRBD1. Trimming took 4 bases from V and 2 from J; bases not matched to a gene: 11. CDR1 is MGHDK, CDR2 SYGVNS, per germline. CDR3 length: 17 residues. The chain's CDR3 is CASSGHRGTVSTDTQYF. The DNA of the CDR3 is TGTGCCAGCAGTGGGCACAGGGGGACCGTATCCACAGATACGCAGTATTTT.

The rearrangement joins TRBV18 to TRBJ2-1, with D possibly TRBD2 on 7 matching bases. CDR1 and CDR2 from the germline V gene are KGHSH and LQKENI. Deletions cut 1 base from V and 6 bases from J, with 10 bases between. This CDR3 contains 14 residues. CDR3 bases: TGTGCCAGCTCACCACGGGAGGGGGGCAATGAGCAGTTCTTC. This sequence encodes CASSPREGGNEQFF.

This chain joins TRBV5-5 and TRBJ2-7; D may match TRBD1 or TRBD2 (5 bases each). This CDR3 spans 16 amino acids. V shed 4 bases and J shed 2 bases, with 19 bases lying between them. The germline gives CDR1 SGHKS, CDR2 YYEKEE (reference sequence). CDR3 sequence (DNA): TGTGCCAGCAGCCTACTAGACAGCCTATTTCCCTACGAGCAGTACGTC. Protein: CASSLLDSLFPYEQYV.